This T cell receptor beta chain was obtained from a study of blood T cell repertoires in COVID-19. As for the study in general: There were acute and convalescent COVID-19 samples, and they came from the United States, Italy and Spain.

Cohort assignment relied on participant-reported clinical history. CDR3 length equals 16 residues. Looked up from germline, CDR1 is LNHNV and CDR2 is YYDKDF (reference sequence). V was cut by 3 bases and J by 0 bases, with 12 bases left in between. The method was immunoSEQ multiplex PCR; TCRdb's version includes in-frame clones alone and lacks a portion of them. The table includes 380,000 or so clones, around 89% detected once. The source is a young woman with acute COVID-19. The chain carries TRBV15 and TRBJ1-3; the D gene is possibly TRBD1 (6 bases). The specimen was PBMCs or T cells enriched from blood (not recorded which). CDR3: CATSSTRGFSGNTIYF. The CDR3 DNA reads TGTGCCACCAGCAGTACCAGGGGTTTCTCTGGAAACACCATATATTTT.